This T cell receptor beta chain derives from a study of T cell changes during pregnancy in multiple sclerosis. Germline V CDR1 and CDR2: MGHDK, SYGVNS. CDR3 size: 16 residues. V lost 3 bases, J lost 3 bases, and 11 bases stayed unmatched. TCRdb's copy holds only in-frame clones and misses some; the assay was immunoSEQ multiplex PCR. The data contain approximately 50,000 clones, approximately 90% of them singletons. The source is a female donor with multiple sclerosis, enrolled in a pregnancy study. The chain is built from TRBV25-1 and TRBJ2-7; 7 nucleotides line up with TRBD2. Specimen: CD4+ T cells from peripheral blood mononuclear cells, collected after pregnancy. CDR3 sequence reads: CASSDNGGIFLYEQYF. In DNA, the CDR3 is TGTGCCAGCAGTGATAACGGGGGGATTTTCCTCTACGAGCAGTACTTC.